The present entry profiles one TCR beta chain with its context. Antigen specificity is unknown. The data stem from a study of post-analysis software for immune sequencing data. General study findings and limits: TRBV5-6, TRBV5-1 and TRBV20-1 belonged to a set of roughly five TRBV segments that were more frequent in patients than controls. Samples prepared in the same batch strongly co-clustered by F measure.

Prepared libraries of TCR beta cDNA carried unique molecular identifiers. Each sample of roughly 0.9 to 10 million input T cells yielded roughly 0.5 million cDNA molecules, so each molecule approximated one T cell. One entry per CDR3 protein, called by TCRdb with MiXCR from the PCR reads. Among 750,000 to 950,000 distinct CDR3 sequences listed, 53% were seen once. Germline lookup yields CDR1 SGHRS and CDR2 YFSETQ. V was shortened by 5 bases and J by 6 bases, with 21 bases between the two germline ends. CDR3 size: 15 residues. Material: blood. This TCR came from a girl aged 10 to 17 with multiple sclerosis. The chain combines TRBV5-1 with TRBJ2-7; D is perhaps TRBD2 (5 bases). The chain's CDR3 is CASSYQAAPSREQYF. Written as DNA, the CDR3 is TGCGCCAGCAGTTACCAAGCGGCCCCGTCGCGCGAGCAGTACTTC.